The entry below gives a single T cell receptor beta chain sequence along with its context. TCRdb's copy holds only in-frame clones and misses some; the assay was immunoSEQ multiplex PCR. The sample carries more than 550,000 clones, more than 75% recorded once. This sample stems from a study of shared T cell receptors in the human thymus. This same sample was also part of a study on human thymus T cells. That study reports: Healthy Finnish infants having corrective surgery for congenital heart defects served as donors. From resections taken during corrective heart surgery, the thymus tissue was obtained. Thymic and blood repertoires showed apparently biased V and J gene usage. Related reports documented highly overlapping thymic repertoires among unrelated individuals.

The receptor comes from a boy younger than two with a congenital heart defect. Sequenced material: thymocytes.

In DNA form, the CDR3 reads TGTGCCACCAGCAGAAAACAGAGACCTGGAAACACCATATATTTT. It is translated as CATSRKQRPGNTIYF. The V and J genes are TRBV15 and TRBJ1-3; D is unresolved. The CDR3 contains 15 residues. The V end lost 2 bases, the J end lost 2 bases, and 10 bases lay between the germline ends. The germline V gene has CDR1 LNHNV and CDR2 YYDKDF (reference sequence).